Many counts were recorded for the clone carrying this TCR beta chain. CDR3 regions were amplified by Arm-PCR using iRepertoire HTBI primers to build TCR beta libraries. TCRdb used MiXCR to reprocess the multiplex PCR reads, holding one entry per CDR3 protein. The data hold 200,000 to 250,000 distinct CDR3 sequences, with around 18% observed a single time. This record belongs to a study of regulatory T cells in long-lasting Graves disease. Time point indicated: newly diagnosed GD, antithyroid drugs for less than 3 months. Scientists built the TCR library using RNA that was extracted from PBMCs. The starting material was peripheral blood mononuclear cells (PBMCs), obtained at new diagnosis, from a patient treated with antithyroid drugs. The TCR was taken from a female donor with Graves disease.

CDR3 protein: CASSQDPSGSIPYNEQFF. The DNA of the CDR3 is TGTGCCAGCAGCCAAGATCCTAGCGGTTCTATTCCTTACAATGAGCAGTTCTTC. This chain connects TRBV14 to TRBJ2-1, with TRBD2 matching 7 bases. Germline V gene data show CDR1 as SGHDN and CDR2 as FVKESK. J gave up 4 bases and V 0 bases, and 12 bases lay outside the gene matches. This CDR3 has 18 amino acids.